Presented here are 18 T cell receptor beta chains from one specimen sequenced in a study of blood T cell repertoires in COVID-19. This table comes from immunoSEQ multiplex PCR, and its TCRdb copy is limited to in-frame clones, with some not included. Of 55,000 to 70,000 clones listed, roughly 87% are singletons. The source material was peripheral blood. Receptor source: a woman aged 60-75 years with acute or convalescent COVID-19.

The V and J genes are TRBV4-1 and TRBJ1-6; D ambiguous. This CDR3 has 16 amino acids. Between the trimmed V and J ends, which lost 0 bases and 10 bases, there was a span of 16 bases. In germline, CDR1 is MGHRA, CDR2 YSYEKL. The DNA for the CDR3 is TGCGCCAGCAGCCAAGATGGAGTTTTCCCCGGGTCACCCCTCCACTTT. This translates into CASSQDGVFPGSPLHF.

The rearrangement joins TRBV7-6 to TRBJ2-1; possibly TRBD1 for D (6 bases). Germline V gene sequence: CDR1 SGHVS, CDR2 FNYEAQ. The CDR3 length is 14 residues. Trimming took 5 bases from V and 10 from J, leaving 18 bases between them. As DNA, the CDR3 is TGTGCCAGCAGCCCAAGGACAGTAATGAAGGAGCAGTTCTTC. As protein: CASSPRTVMKEQFF.

The chain links TRBV7-9 to TRBJ2-1; 10 bases are shared with TRBD1. There are 16 residues in the CDR3. Germline values: CDR1 SEHNR, CDR2 FQNEAQ (reference sequence). Germline trimming cut 2 bases from V and 8 bases from J; bases unmatched to any gene: 9. The CDR3, as DNA: TGTGCCAGCAGCTTATTCGGGACAGGGGTCGGGGATGAGCAGTTCTTC. Translated, it gives CASSLFGTGVGDEQFF.

The rearrangement links TRBV27 to TRBJ2-7, with 8 bases that match TRBD2. The CDR3 extends over 16 amino acids. The V and J ends lost 6 bases and 2 bases, in that order; junction bases with no gene match: 12. From germline, CDR1 is MNHEY and CDR2 SMNVEV (reference sequence). For the CDR3, the DNA is TGTGCCAGCAGCCGTTATCCGCCGGGGGGGACCTACGAGCAGTACTTC. Translating gives CASSRYPPGGTYEQYF.

This chain uses TRBV7-2 with TRBJ2-7, with TRBD1 matching 9 bases. There are 13 residues in the CDR3. Germline CDR1 and CDR2: SGHTA and FQGNSA. J was trimmed by 6 bases and V by 5 bases; bases with no gene match: 5. CDR3: CASSTRTGAEQYF. In DNA form, the CDR3 reads TGTGCCAGCAGCACCCGGACAGGGGCCGAGCAGTACTTC.

The chain combines TRBV7-2 with TRBJ1-2, with a weak D call TRBD1 (5 bases). Trimming took off 2 bases at V and 6 bases at J, with 7 bases between the two ends. The CDR3 sequence is 12 residues long. CDR1 is SGHTA and CDR2 is FQGNSA in the germline V gene. CDR3 residues: CASSLTGHGYTF. The CDR3 region has the DNA TGTGCCAGCAGCTTAACAGGCCATGGCTACACCTTC.

The CDR3 DNA is TGCGCCAGCAGTGGGCAGGGAGGAAGCTATGGCTACACCTTC. This gives the protein CASSGQGGSYGYTF. This chain links TRBV10-2 with TRBJ1-2; D perhaps matches TRBD1 (5 bases). V was cut by 4 bases and J by 4 bases, with 13 bases left in between. This CDR3 region has 14 residues. Germline V CDR1 and CDR2: WSHSY, SAAADI.

The chain joins TRBV10-1 to TRBJ2-1; TRBD1 might be the D (7 bases). The germline V gene encodes CDR1 WNHNN and CDR2 SYGVQD (reference sequence). There are 14 residues in the CDR3. V lost 4 bases and J lost 10, with 17 bases in between. CDR3 DNA: TGCGCCAGCAGTGGGAGGGCCGGAGGGGGCGAGCAGTTCTTC. Translating it yields CASSGRAGGGEQFF.

V usage is TRBV30 and J usage is TRBJ1-1; tentative D call: TRBD1 (6 bases). Trimming removed 8 bases from V and 4 bases from J, with 14 bases in between. CDR3 size: 12 residues. CDR1 GTSNPN and CDR2 SVGIG come from the germline V gene (reference sequence). The CDR3 sequence is CAGWGHGTEAFF. CDR3 in DNA: TGTGCCGGCTGGGGGCACGGCACTGAAGCTTTCTTT.

This clone was picked up a small number of times. This chain connects TRBV6-6 to TRBJ2-7; D may be TRBD1 (5 bases). This CDR3 region has 11 residues. V gave up 6 bases and J gave up 7 bases, with 10 bases separating them. Germline CDR1 MNHNY, CDR2 SVGAGI (reference sequence). CDR3 loop: CASRQDTEQYF. The CDR3 DNA is TGTGCCAGCAGACAGGATACAGAGCAGTACTTC.

The V call is TRBV6-5, the J call TRBJ2-5; TRBD1 aligns across 10 bases. The junction had 3 bases not matched to a gene; V was cut back by 6 bases and J by 2 bases. This CDR3 spans 14 amino acids. Germline CDR1 and CDR2: MNHEY and SVGAGI. The CDR3: CASRKDRGQETQYF. Written as DNA, the CDR3 is TGTGCCAGCAGGAAGGACAGGGGGCAAGAGACCCAGTACTTC.

The V gene is TRBV15, the J gene TRBJ1-1; no clear D. Trimming pared 0 bases from V and 7 bases from J, leaving 9 bases between. Looked up from germline, CDR1 is LNHNV and CDR2 is YYDKDF (reference sequence). CDR3 length: 13 amino acids. The CDR3 region is CATSRDEGDEAFF. CDR3 DNA sequence: TGTGCCACCAGCAGAGACGAGGGAGATGAAGCTTTCTTT. The full variable domain, in which reference TRBV15 and TRBJ1-1 provide the parts outside the CDR3, is DAMVIQNPRYQVTQFGKPVTLSCSQTLNHNVMYWYQQKSSQAPKLLFHYYDKDFNNEADTPDNFQSRRPNTSFCFLDIRSPGLGDTAMYLCATSRDEGDEAFFGQGTRLTVV.

V gene TRBV9 combines with J gene TRBJ1-2; D might be TRBD1 (6 bases). The length of the CDR3 is 15 residues. V lost 2 bases to trimming and J lost 0 bases, with 11 bases between them. Germline CDR1 is SGDLS and CDR2 is YYNGEE. The CDR3 here is CASSVSGATNYGYTF. The CDR3 DNA follows: TGTGCCAGCAGCGTTTCAGGGGCGACTAACTATGGCTACACCTTC.

The genes are TRBV12-3 or TRBV12-4 and TRBJ2-3; no firm D call. This CDR3 region has 10 residues. V shed 8 bases and J shed 6 bases, with 6 bases lying between them. CDR3 protein: CASSEDTQYF. Here the CDR3 DNA reads TGTGCCAGCTCGGAGGATACGCAGTATTTT.

The V call is TRBV27, the J call TRBJ2-7; a possible D gene is TRBD1 (7 bases). V shed 6 bases and J shed 5 bases, with 20 bases lying between them. The V gene's germline CDR1 is MNHEY and CDR2 SMNVEV (reference sequence). The CDR3 loop spans 15 amino acids. The CDR3 coding sequence is TGTGCCAGCAGCCGTACAGGGGACTGGCTTAACGAGCAGTACTTC. This translates into CASSRTGDWLNEQYF.

The chain uses TRBV6-2 or TRBV6-3 and TRBJ2-2, with 12 positions matching TRBD2. V gave up 6 bases and J gave up 0 bases; unmatched junction bases: 5. This CDR3 region has 17 residues. Germline CDR1 and CDR2: MNHEY and SVGEGT. DNA for the CDR3: TGTGCCAGCAGCGGCCTAGCGGGGGGGACGAACACCGGGGAGCTGTTTTTT. This sequence encodes CASSGLAGGTNTGELFF.

This chain connects TRBV7-9 to TRBJ1-1, with no clear D. V gave up 5 bases and J gave up 2 bases, with 6 bases separating them. The CDR3 totals 12 residues. Germline values: CDR1 SEHNR, CDR2 FQNEAQ (reference sequence). The CDR3 nucleotides are TGTGCCAGCAGCCTTAGTAACACTGAAGCTTTCTTT. Translation: CASSLSNTEAFF.

This chain links TRBV2 with TRBJ1-1; D is ambiguous. The CDR3 length is 14 residues. CDR1 is SNHLY, CDR2 FYNNEI, per germline. Trimming removed 6 bases from V and 3 bases from J, with 14 bases in between. CDR3 loop: CASSPPASDTEAFF. The CDR3 DNA reads as TGTGCCAGCAGCCCTCCTGCATCGGACACTGAAGCTTTCTTT.